The entry below describes one TCR beta chain. Its antigen is as yet unknown. The PCR was carried out with 60 Vbeta primers and 13 Jbeta primers. Profiled with immunoSEQ multiplex PCR; TCRdb holds only in-frame clones, not every one. This sample has roughly 97,000 clones, with roughly 78% found just once. The record originates from a study of cytomegalovirus exposure and HLA in healthy donors. Across the study: An earlier analysis found some 120 million unique TCR beta sequences from 150 million to 200 million T cells.

Study outcomes and limitations: Reports indicate that TCR beta sequences accurately predicted the HLA-A and HLA-B alleles of most subjects. The only immune exposure information that was available was CMV serostatus.

Input material: PBMCs. The sequence was collected from a woman in her thirties or forties in good health and CMV-seronegative.

The CDR3 coding sequence is TGTGCCAGCTCACTGAGGACAGGGGCGAACACCGGGGAGCTGTTTTTT. Translation: CASSLRTGANTGELFF. The chain uses TRBV18 and TRBJ2-2; 9 bases align to TRBD1. The germline gives CDR1 KGHSH, CDR2 LQKENI. With V trimmed by 4 bases and J by 0 bases, 3 bases remained unmatched. The CDR3 length is 16 residues.